Listed below are T cell receptor beta chains from one sample, sequenced in a study of beta chain features in type 1 diabetes. The protocol was immunoSEQ multiplex PCR, while the TCRdb copy is restricted to in-frame clones and leaves out a portion. This sample has 900,000 or so clones, with roughly a sixth found just once. Sequencing was carried out using naive CD4+ T cells from blood. The source is a woman aged 18-29 years in good health. CDR3s include the opening cysteine and the closing phenylalanine or tryptophan. D genes are given only for firm matches. Some rows mark clone size as missing; the rest say once, few, many or name a class of expanded clone.

few | TRBJ2-7 | NA | TRBV5-6 | TGTGCCAGCAGCTTTCTCTACGAGCAGTACTTC | CASSFLYEQYF
NA | TRBJ2-2 | NA | TRBV7-3 | TGTGCCAGCAGCTTAACAGTGACAGAGGCCACCGGGGAGCTGTTTTTT | CASSLTVTEATGELFF
NA | TRBJ2-2 | TRBD2 | TRBV7-8 | TGTGCCAGCAGCTTAGTTCGCTGGGGGGGTTCGAACACCGGGGAGCTGTTTTTT | CASSLVRWGGSNTGELFF
few | TRBJ2-2 | TRBD1 | TRBV7-9 | TGTGCCAGCAGCTTGGGACAGACCACCGGGGAGCTGTTTTTT | CASSLGQTTGELFF
NA | TRBJ2-1 | TRBD1 | TRBV6-1 | TGTGCCAGCAGTGGCGTAGGGACAGGGAGCAATGAGCAGTTCTTC | CASSGVGTGSNEQFF
NA | TRBJ1-2 | NA | TRBV28 | TGTGCCAGCCGCGCAGGGCTCTATGGCTACACCTTC | CASRAGLYGYTF
NA | TRBJ1-1 | NA | TRBV4-3 | TGCGCCAGCAGCCAAGTATATGGCAGTTTGAACACTGAAGCTTTCTTT | CASSQVYGSLNTEAFF
few | TRBJ2-5 | NA | TRBV5-1 | TGCGCCAGCAGCTTGGAGGCTACGGAGACCCAGTACTTC | CASSLEATETQYF
NA | TRBJ2-1 | TRBD2 | TRBV28 | TGTGCCAGCAGTTTAATTGGCGGGAGCAATGAGCAGTTCTTC | CASSLIGGSNEQFF
NA | TRBJ1-1 | NA | TRBV7-9 | TGTGCCAGCAGCTTATGGGAGGGCATGAACACTGAAGCTTTCTTT | CASSLWEGMNTEAFF
few | TRBJ2-5 | NA | TRBV18 | TGTGCCAGCACTACTTCGGGCGGCTTGACTTCTGAGACCCAGTACTTC | CASTTSGGLTSETQYF
NA | TRBJ2-5 | NA | TRBV9 | TGTGCCAGCAGCCAGTCCTCGTACCAAGAGACCCAGTACTTC | CASSQSSYQETQYF
few | TRBJ2-1 | NA | TRBV19 | TGTGCCAGCAGTTTAGGACACCGGCAGTTCTTC | CASSLGHRQFF
few | TRBJ2-3 | NA | TRBV27 | TGTGCCAGCAGTTTAGAGGGAACAGGTAGCACAGATACGCAGTATTTT | CASSLEGTGSTDTQYF
NA | TRBJ2-4 | TRBD1 | TRBV10-3 | TGTGCCACCCGCCTAACAGGGGGCCCTGGAAACATTCAGTACTTC | CATRLTGGPGNIQYF
once | TRBJ1-1 | NA | TRBV4-2 | TGTGCCAGCAGCCAAGAATTCGGAGTCTTAGACCCTGAAGCTTTCTTT | CASSQEFGVLDPEAFF
few | TRBJ1-2 | TRBD1 | TRBV9 | TGTGCCAGCAGCCCTTCGGGACAGGGGAAAGATGGCTACACCTTC | CASSPSGQGKDGYTF
NA | TRBJ2-7 | NA | TRBV7-6 | TGTGCCAGCAGCTCGTACAGAAACTACGAGCAGTACTTC | CASSSYRNYEQYF
few | TRBJ1-4 | NA | TRBV4-3 | TGCGCCAGCAGCCGAGACACTTCAACTAATGAAAAACTGTTTTTT | CASSRDTSTNEKLFF
NA | TRBJ1-5 | NA | TRBV7-9 | TGTGCCAGCAGCTCACAGGGTAATCAGCCCCAGCATTTT | CASSSQGNQPQHF
NA | TRBJ1-5 | TRBD1 | TRBV7-8 | TGTGCCAGCAGCCCTCAACCCCGGACAGGGCGACAGCCCCAGCATTTT | CASSPQPRTGRQPQHF
few | TRBJ2-1 | NA | TRBV14 | TGTGCCAGCAGCCAGCACAGTCGGGGATCGGGACGCGATGAGCAGTTCTTC | CASSQHSRGSGRDEQFF
NA | TRBJ2-7 | NA | TRBV5-1 | TGCGCCAGCAGCTTCCGGGACACTGGCTACGAGCAGTACTTC | CASSFRDTGYEQYF
few | TRBJ2-3 | NA | TRBV14 | TGTGCCAGCAGCCTAGGGGATGATACGCAGTATTTT | CASSLGDDTQYF
NA | TRBJ1-2 | TRBD1 | TRBV6-6 | TGTGCCACCAACACGGGACAGGCCCATGGCTACACCTTC | CATNTGQAHGYTF
NA | TRBJ2-3 | TRBD1 | TRBV28 | TGTGCCAGCAGTTTAAGACAGGGCACAAGGGGCACAGATACGCAGTATTTT | CASSLRQGTRGTDTQYF
few | TRBJ2-3 | NA | TRBV9 | TGTGCCAGCAGCGTAGGACAGTCGGGCACAGATACGCAGTATTTT | CASSVGQSGTDTQYF
NA | TRBJ1-4 | NA | TRBV10-3 | TGTGCCATCTCCGGCAGTGCAACTAATGAAAAACTGTTTTTT | CAISGSATNEKLFF
NA | TRBJ1-1 | NA | TRBV6-6 | TGTGCCAGCAGACGGGGTTTTGGGAACACTGAAGCTTTCTTT | CASRRGFGNTEAFF
NA | TRBJ2-1 | TRBD2 | TRBV7-8 | TGTGCCAGCAGCTTCCTAGCGGGGATCGAGAGTGAGCAGTTCTTC | CASSFLAGIESEQFF
few | TRBJ2-7 | NA | TRBV6-6 | TGTGCCAGCTCTCAGCGATCCTACGAGCAGTACTTC | CASSQRSYEQYF
NA | TRBJ2-4 | TRBD2 | TRBV5-6 | TGTGCCAGCAGCCCCCTTGGGGGGAGGGCCTTGAGCATTCAGTACTTC | CASSPLGGRALSIQYF
few | TRBJ2-1 | TRBD2 | TRBV7-2 | TGTGCCAGCAGCCTAAGACTAGCGGGAGGGCCGGATGAGCAGTTCTTC | CASSLRLAGGPDEQFF
once | TRBJ1-2 | TRBD1 | TRBV29-1 | TGCAGCGTGGGGACAGGAATATTATATGGCTACACCTTC | CSVGTGILYGYTF
NA | TRBJ2-3 | TRBD2 | TRBV14 | TGTGCCAGCAGGCGGACTAGCGGGAGCAATACGCAGTATTTT | CASRRTSGSNTQYF
NA | TRBJ2-5 | NA | TRBV15 | TGTGCCACCAGCAGAGCTTTCCTAGGATCCCAGTACTTC | CATSRAFLGSQYF
NA | TRBJ2-7 | NA | TRBV6-5 | TGTGCCAGCAGTTACTCGAAGCAGGGGCCCTACGAGCAGTACTTC | CASSYSKQGPYEQYF
few | TRBJ2-1 | NA | TRBV9 | TGTGCCAGCAGCGTAGCCCCTGGGGATGAGCAGTTCTTC | CASSVAPGDEQFF
NA | TRBJ2-2 | NA | TRBV6-5 | TGTGCCAGCAGTCGAAACACCGGGGAGCTGTTTTTT | CASSRNTGELFF
NA | TRBJ2-3 | NA | TRBV19 | TGTGCCAGTACGAGAAGGGGGTCGTGGAGCACAGATACGCAGTATTTT | CASTRRGSWSTDTQYF
NA | TRBJ2-3 | NA | TRBV28 | TGTGCCAGCAGTCTGGAAGCGAGACTCACAGATACGCAGTATTTT | CASSLEARLTDTQYF